This T cell receptor (beta chain) was captured in a study of shared clonotypes between healthy human individuals. Study observations and caveats: Rarefaction analysis demonstrated incomplete sorted-subset sequencing notwithstanding large depth.

DNA at about 200 ng, about 30,000 T cell genomes, went into sorted-subset replicate PCRs. The repertoire was sequenced with immunoSEQ multiplex PCR; TCRdb's copy has only in-frame clones and lacks some. The sample carries about 960,000 clones, 76% recorded once. This clone appeared a few times. The target antigen is unknown. Healthy adults negative for HIV, lacking recent acute infections or vaccinations, served as donors. V lost 4 bases and J 0 bases, leaving 6 bases between the germline ends. CDR1 and CDR2 (germline): SEHNR, FQNEAQ (reference sequence). The CDR3 is 13 amino acids. Sequenced input: memory CD4+ T cells sorted from blood. Indicated subset: CD45RA-negative fraction. The chain couples TRBV7-9 to TRBJ1-2; no clear D. The TCR originated in a man aged 18 to 30 in good health. The CDR3 nucleotides read TGTGCCAGCAGCTCGGGTCCTAACTATGGCTACACCTTC. Its translation is CASSSGPNYGYTF.